This TCR beta chain was obtained from a study of T cells in Graves' hyperthyroidism and ophthalmopathy (dated by TCRdb to about 2019). About the investigation overall: Peripheral blood was sampled at the time of initial diagnosis, prior to any treatment. Following sampling, methimazole starting at 30 mg daily was given to hyperthyroidism patients, and high-dose intravenous methylprednisolone was given to ophthalmopathy patients. The paper describes TCR Vbeta CDR3 sequencing of about 140 peripheral blood samples, made up of roughly 45 ophthalmopathy patients, approximately 76 hyperthyroidism patients and some 17 progressor patients. For training and testing, the 80 to 100 patients in the discovery cohort were randomly divided in a 7:3 ratio. In six Graves' hyperthyroidism patients, the study also compared T-cell repertoires from thyroid tissue with T-cell repertoires from blood. To identify TCR V-J signatures that set the groups apart, the researchers used a discovery cohort of about a hundred patients, made up of fewer than 50 with Graves' ophthalmopathy and some 56 with stable Graves' hyperthyroidism. Prospective prediction of ophthalmopathy was tested in an independent validation cohort of fewer than 20 hyperthyroidism patients and around 16 patients who later progressed to ophthalmopathy. Summary of the overall study and its limitations: Ophthalmopathy was separated from stable hyperthyroidism by a 13 V-J signature model, with over 85% sensitivity and approximately 84% specificity obtained in cross-validation and 80%/75% obtained in testing. In validation, the model predicted progression to ophthalmopathy a median of 6.5 months before onset, with 70% to 71% sensitivity and roughly 79% specificity. Sample size was not statistically predetermined, and investigators were not blinded to group allocation. Most expanded thyroid clonotypes (frequency above 0.001) were also detected in blood, a finding suggesting that blood repertoires may reflect thyroid immune responses.

In the case of this clonotype: Its antigen is not yet known. No base-level quality is on record; no much larger clone is a single base apart.

V loses 7 bases of germline sequence and J loses 2 bases, and the interval between the two ends is 9 bases. CDR1 and CDR2 (SQVTM, ANQGSEA) derive from the germline V gene. CDR3 length: 11 amino acids, cysteine to phenylalanine. Of the read, only the CDR3 DNA is kept; its 33 bases are in frame from base 1. Stable Graves' hyperthyroidism was defined as the absence of progression to ophthalmopathy over 18 months of follow-up. Hyperthyroidism patients were newly diagnosed, with disease duration under 2 months, and aged 18 to 65 years. Exclusion was applied to patients with uncontrolled infections, other autoimmune diseases, pregnancy or lactation. Diagnoses were based on clinical symptoms, serum thyroxine and TRAb, thyroid ultrasound and orbital computed tomography. Ficoll-Paque density gradient centrifugation was used to isolate PBMCs from 8.5 to 10 ml of fresh peripheral blood. Total RNA was extracted using Trizol reagent, and RNA quality was assessed on an Agilent 2100 Bioanalyzer.

TCR beta CDR3 regions were amplified from RNA transcripts. A first-round RT-PCR of the TCR CDR3 used the HTBI primer set with the Qiagen OneStep RT-PCR kit. Libraries were constructed in a second round of multiplex PCR, after which size selection and purification were performed. Sequencing of the libraries was done on an Illumina HiSeq2000 using paired-end 100 bp reads. From the authors' description of their analysis: SOAPnuke was used to process the raw data, throwing out any read that contained adapters or uncalled bases, had a mean Phred below 15, or lacked an exact constant-primer or identifier match. COPE v1.2.5 was used to merge high-quality paired reads, and clonotypes were defined as unique nucleotide sequences. Clonotypes were aligned to IMGT TRBV, TRBD and TRBJ reference segments using MiTCR v1.1. Analysis was restricted to V-J combinations with a frequency above 0.0001, which covered 99.2% of repertoires. The TCS score was defined as F50 (clonal expansion) divided by E x V (chaos), with BLOSUM62-based TCRdist calculated between CDR3 peptides within each V-J. Welch's t-statistics and random forest reduced just over 500 V-J features to 13, which were used in a naive Bayes classifier (R e1071). TCRdb trimmed public reads at Q25 via fastp, called clones via MiXCR and kept in-frame beta chains. Rows merge per CDR3 protein into single entries with the most common DNA and genes. The V and J calls shown here were made by TCRdb, not taken from the authors' results. In all, the sample holds fewer than 800,000 distinct CDR3 sequences, and 16% of those were seen once. About 8.4% of the sample is held by the ten biggest clonotypes.

This chain is built from TRBV29-1 and TRBJ2-7, with TRBD1 tentatively as D gene (5 bases match). The sample was blood. This TCR derives from a man aged 18-30 years with Graves' hyperthyroidism. The CDR3 region has the sequence CSGTDTYEQYF. In nucleotide form, the sequence is TGCAGCGGAACGGACACCTACGAGCAGTACTTC.